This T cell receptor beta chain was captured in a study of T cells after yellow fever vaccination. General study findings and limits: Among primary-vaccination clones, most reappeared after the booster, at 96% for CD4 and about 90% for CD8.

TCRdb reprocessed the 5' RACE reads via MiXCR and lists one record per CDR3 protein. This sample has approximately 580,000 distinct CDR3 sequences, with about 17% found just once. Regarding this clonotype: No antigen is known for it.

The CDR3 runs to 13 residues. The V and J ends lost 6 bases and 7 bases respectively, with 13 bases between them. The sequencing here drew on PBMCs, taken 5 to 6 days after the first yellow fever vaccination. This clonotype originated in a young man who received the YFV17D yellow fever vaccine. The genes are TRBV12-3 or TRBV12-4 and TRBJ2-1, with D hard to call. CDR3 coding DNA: TGTGCCAGCAGCCCGACGGCCTGGAATGAGCAGTTCTTC. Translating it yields CASSPTAWNEQFF.